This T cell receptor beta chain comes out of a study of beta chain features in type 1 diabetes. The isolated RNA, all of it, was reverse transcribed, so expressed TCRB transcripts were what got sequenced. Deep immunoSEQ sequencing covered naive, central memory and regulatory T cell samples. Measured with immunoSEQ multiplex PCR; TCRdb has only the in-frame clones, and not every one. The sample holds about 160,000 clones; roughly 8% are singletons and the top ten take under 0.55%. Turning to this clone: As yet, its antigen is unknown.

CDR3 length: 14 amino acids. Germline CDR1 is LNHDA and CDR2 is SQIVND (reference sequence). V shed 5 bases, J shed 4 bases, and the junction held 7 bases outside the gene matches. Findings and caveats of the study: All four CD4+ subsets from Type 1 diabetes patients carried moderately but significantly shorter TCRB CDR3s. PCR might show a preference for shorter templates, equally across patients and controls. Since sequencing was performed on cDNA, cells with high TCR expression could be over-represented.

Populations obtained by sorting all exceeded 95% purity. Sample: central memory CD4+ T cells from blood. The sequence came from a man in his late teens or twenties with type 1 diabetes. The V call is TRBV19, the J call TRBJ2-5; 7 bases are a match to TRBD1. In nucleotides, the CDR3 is TGTGCCAGTAGTTTCGGCCGGGACAGAGAGACCCAGTACTTC. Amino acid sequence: CASSFGRDRETQYF.